The entry that follows covers one TCR beta chain sequence. Per the germline V gene, CDR1 is MDHEN and CDR2 is SYDVKM. V lost 4 bases and J lost 4; bases outside the gene matches: 9. This CDR3 is 15 amino acids long. Measured with immunoSEQ multiplex PCR; TCRdb has only the in-frame clones, and not every one. Of about 84,000 clones listed, about 81% are singletons. The record originates from a study of PD-L1 blockade in urothelial cancer. The sequences come from PBMCs, collected around atezolizumab (anti-PD-L1) treatment. V usage is TRBV28 and J usage is TRBJ1-2, with 7 bases matching TRBD1. The clonotype originates from a man between 65 and 79 years old with urothelial cancer. CDR3 amino acids: CASSSPTGSGYGYTF. As DNA, the CDR3 is TGTGCCAGCAGTTCGCCGACAGGGTCAGGCTATGGCTACACCTTC.